The 26 T cell receptor beta chains given below trace back to one sample, sequenced in a study of T-cell reconstitution after alpha-beta-depleted transplantation in children. The study, taken as a whole, reports: Most T-cell counts and diversity one year after the transplant came from T cells that were newly produced.

These receptors' antigens are unknown. Unique molecular identifiers featured in how the TCRbeta library was prepared. TCRdb reanalysed the PCR reads using MiXCR and keeps one entry per CDR3 protein. The sample lists fewer than 350,000 distinct CDR3 sequences; over 7% were seen once. This sample comprised peripheral blood, obtained 360 days after TCRalphabeta/CD19-depleted stem cell transplant. All receptors derive from a female patient between 2 and 15 years old who had a stem cell transplant for Fanconi anemia, so the T cells may come from the graft donor.

This clonotype was seen many times. This chain connects TRBV12-3 or TRBV12-4 to TRBJ2-3, with 8 bases that match TRBD1. The CDR3 runs to 15 residues. The junction had 9 bases not matched to a gene; V was cut back by 6 bases and J by 4 bases. CDR3 sequence: CASRGQGGDSDTQYF. CDR3 sequence (DNA): TGTGCCAGCAGAGGACAGGGAGGCGATTCAGATACGCAGTATTTT.

This clonotype has a count of ten or more. The rearrangement uses TRBV3-1 and TRBJ2-1, with no clear D. Per germline, CDR1 LGHDT and CDR2 YNNKEL (reference sequence). Trimming shortened V by 1 base and J by 7 bases, and 5 bases separated the two germline ends. The CDR3 sequence is 12 residues long. This CDR3 reads CASSQVENEQFF. CDR3 in DNA: TGTGCCAGCAGCCAAGTCGAGAATGAGCAGTTCTTC.

The gene calls are TRBV7-8 and TRBJ2-6; 7 bases map to TRBD2. Trimming took 10 bases from V and 2 from J; bases not matched to a gene: 5. The CDR3 runs 14 residues. Germline V CDR1 and CDR2: SGHVS, FQNEAQ. The CDR3 reads CAIAGGTGANVLTF. In DNA form, the CDR3 reads TGTGCCATCGCCGGGGGGACTGGGGCCAACGTCCTGACTTTC.

Ten or more counts support this clonotype. The J gene is TRBJ2-7, the V gene TRBV28; D could derive from TRBD1 or TRBD2 (5 bases each). The V and J ends lost 5 bases and 3 bases respectively, with 14 bases between them. The CDR3 runs to 14 residues. The germline CDR1 and CDR2 sequences are MDHEN and SYDVKM. CDR3: CASSNRGWNYEQYV. Written as DNA, the CDR3 is TGTGCCAGCAGTAACCGGGGCTGGAACTACGAGCAGTACGTC.

The gene calls are TRBV11-2 and TRBJ2-1, with TRBD1 as a possible D gene (5 bases). Trimming removed 3 bases from V and 4 bases from J, with 13 bases in between. The CDR3 sequence is 15 residues long. Germline assignment: CDR1 SGHAT and CDR2 FQNNGV. The CDR3: CASSFLQATYNEQFF. CDR3 in DNA: TGTGCCAGCAGCTTTTTACAGGCCACTTACAATGAGCAGTTCTTC.

This clonotype appeared once. The chain links TRBV6-1 to TRBJ2-7, with D possibly TRBD1 on 5 matching bases. The CDR3 is 14 residues long. The V end was cut by 4 bases, the J end by 3 bases, with 13 bases between. CDR1 MNHNS and CDR2 SASEGT come from the germline V gene. Written as DNA, the CDR3 is TGTGCCAGCAGTGTTGCAGGGCGAGGCTACGAGCAGTACGTC. Translating gives CASSVAGRGYEQYV.

V and J are TRBV6-5 and TRBJ1-1, with D maybe TRBD1 (5 bases). CDR1 and CDR2 (germline): MNHEY, SVGAGI. The V and J ends lost 6 bases and 6 bases respectively, with 11 bases between them. The CDR3 loop spans 12 amino acids. The CDR3 loop reads CASRGGDPEAFF. The CDR3 DNA sequence: TGTGCCAGCAGGGGAGGGGACCCTGAAGCTTTCTTT.

This clonotype was seen ten or more times. This chain joins TRBV6-5 and TRBJ1-6; a possible D gene is TRBD1 (6 bases). The CDR3 runs to 16 residues. Trimming pared 2 bases from V and 2 bases from J, leaving 10 bases between. CDR1 is MNHEY and CDR2 is SVGAGI in the germline V gene. This CDR3 is CASSYDQGTYNSPLHF. CDR3 in DNA: TGTGCCAGCAGTTACGACCAGGGGACCTATAATTCACCCCTCCACTTT.

This clonotype turned up a few times. V usage is TRBV6-5 and J usage is TRBJ1-1, with a possible D match to TRBD1 (5 bases). V lost 2 bases to trimming and J lost 1 base, with 11 bases between them. The germline V gene has CDR1 MNHEY and CDR2 SVGAGI. The length of the CDR3 is 15 residues. The DNA of the CDR3 is TGTGCCAGCAGTTACGTAGACCAGGGGAACACTGAAGCTTTCTTT. Translation: CASSYVDQGNTEAFF.

The V and J genes are TRBV9 and TRBJ2-2; 8 nucleotides agree with TRBD2. The trim removed 4 bases at V and 4 bases at J, leaving 9 bases unmatched. The CDR3 runs 16 residues. Germline V gene lookup returns CDR1 SGDLS and CDR2 YYNGEE. Written as DNA, the CDR3 is TGTGCCAGCAGCTTTCGGAGCGGGGGCGGCACCGGGGAGCTGTTTTTT. Protein product: CASSFRSGGGTGELFF.

This clonotype was found a few times. The chain links TRBV12-3 or TRBV12-4 to TRBJ1-4; D is uncertain. CDR3 size: 17 residues. Trimming left V 5 bases short and J 1 base short, with 17 bases between. CDR3 in amino acids: CASSLKMGEGTNEKLFF. The CDR3 DNA reads TGTGCCAGCAGTCTAAAAATGGGTGAGGGAACTAATGAAAAACTGTTTTTT.

The table lists this clonotype with many counts. This chain links TRBV6-1 with TRBJ1-1; D not resolved. The V end lost 5 bases, the J end lost 7 bases, and 14 bases lay between the germline ends. Per germline, CDR1 MNHNS and CDR2 SASEGT. This CDR3 has 13 amino acids. The CDR3 loop is CASSPSPGGEAFF. The DNA for the CDR3 is TGTGCCAGCAGTCCCTCTCCGGGCGGTGAAGCTTTCTTT.

A few counts support this clonotype. This rearrangement joins TRBV12-3 or TRBV12-4 to TRBJ1-4, with 7 bases fitting TRBD1. V shed 6 bases, J shed 0 bases, and the junction held 7 bases outside the gene matches. The CDR3 length is 16 residues. The CDR3 loop reads CASRHRGGATNEKLFF. DNA of the CDR3: TGTGCCAGCAGGCACAGGGGAGGCGCAACTAATGAAAAACTGTTTTTT.

This clonotype was seen repeatedly, ten times or more. At one end the junction does not follow the germline gene, possibly because of a read error. V and J are TRBV7-9 and TRBJ2-3; 10 bases map to TRBD2. The germline gives CDR1 SEHNR, CDR2 FQNEAQ (reference sequence). The CDR3 spans 15 residues. For the CDR3, the DNA is TGTGCCAGCAGCCTAGCGGGAGTGGCTACAGATACGCAGTATTTT. It is translated as CASSLAGVATDTQYF.

The table lists this clonotype with many counts. The J gene is TRBJ1-1, the V gene TRBV5-1; D ambiguous. There are 13 residues in the CDR3. Trimming took 1 base from V and 3 from J, leaving 7 bases between them. Per the germline V gene, CDR1 is SGHRS and CDR2 is YFSETQ. CDR3 bases: TGCGCCAGCAGCTTGTACGGAGACACTGAAGCTTTCTTT. Translating gives CASSLYGDTEAFF.

The sample holds a few counts of this clonotype. The chain joins TRBV20-1 to TRBJ1-3; D not resolved. The CDR3 is 14 amino acids. Germline V gives CDR1 DFQATT, CDR2 SNEGSKA (reference sequence). V was clipped by 2 bases and J by 2 bases, with 10 bases between them. Here the CDR3 reads CSARLQDPGNTIYF. The DNA of the CDR3 is TGCAGTGCTAGACTCCAGGACCCTGGAAACACCATATATTTT.

J is TRBJ1-6 and V is TRBV28; TRBD1 agrees at 7 bases. Looked up from germline, CDR1 is MDHEN and CDR2 is SYDVKM. The CDR3 sequence is 13 residues long. Losses at the gene ends were 7 bases for V and 8 bases for J; bases not matched to a gene: 5. The CDR3 protein is CASKRDSDSPLHF. The CDR3 DNA follows: TGTGCCAGCAAACGGGACAGTGATTCACCCCTCCACTTT.

This clonotype was found many times. The chain links TRBV5-6 to TRBJ2-5; D unresolved. CDR3 length: 11 residues. Germline-derived CDR1 and CDR2 are SGHDT and YYEEEE. The V gene lost 2 bases and the J gene lost 5 bases, with 4 bases spanning the gap. The CDR3 loop is CASSFVETQYF. DNA of the CDR3: TGTGCCAGCAGCTTTGTGGAGACCCAGTACTTC.

This clonotype appeared many times. The chain is built from TRBV5-1 and TRBJ2-7, with D perhaps TRBD2 (5 bases). V was shortened by 0 bases and J by 6 bases, with 13 bases between the two germline ends. Germline V lookup: CDR1 SGHRS, CDR2 YFSETQ. The CDR3 totals 14 residues. The CDR3 protein is CASSLGGPHLEQYF. The CDR3 coding sequence is TGCGCCAGCAGCTTGGGAGGGCCTCATCTCGAGCAGTACTTC.

This clonotype turned up a few times. The chain recombines TRBV6-1 with TRBJ2-3; 8 bases fit TRBD1. The CDR3 has 17 amino acids. With V trimmed by 5 bases and J by 2 bases, 12 bases remained unmatched. The germline V gene encodes CDR1 MNHNS and CDR2 SASEGT. In DNA form, the CDR3 reads TGTGCCAGCAGTCGTGGAACAGGGGGTGAATTCACAGATACGCAGTATTTT. Its protein is CASSRGTGGEFTDTQYF.

Many counts were recorded for this clonotype. This chain joins TRBV24-1 and TRBJ1-2; D is unclear. The CDR3 consists of 11 residues. The germline gives CDR1 KGHDR, CDR2 SFDVKD. Trimming cost V 5 bases and J 0 bases, with 0 bases left between them. CDR3 sequence: CATSANYGYTF. CDR3 DNA sequence: TGTGCCACCAGTGCTAACTATGGCTACACCTTC.

At least ten counts were recorded for this clonotype. V gene TRBV12-3 or TRBV12-4 combines with J gene TRBJ1-6; D is uncertain. The V gene lost 7 bases and the J gene lost 7 bases, with 11 bases spanning the gap. The CDR3 contains 13 residues. CDR3 protein: CASTLGSNSPLHF. CDR3 bases: TGTGCCAGCACCCTAGGGAGCAATTCACCCCTCCACTTT.

This clonotype has a handful of counts. The chain employs TRBV6-5 and TRBJ2-5; D not resolved. The CDR3 spans 17 residues. V dropped 2 bases and J dropped 2 bases, with 18 bases sitting between them. CDR1 and CDR2 from the germline V gene are MNHEY and SVGAGI. CDR3 in amino acids: CASSYGILPPKQETQYF. DNA for the CDR3: TGTGCCAGCAGTTACGGGATACTCCCTCCAAAACAAGAGACCCAGTACTTC.

This clonotype has ten or more counts. CDR3 protein: CSAWDQGNEKLFF. CDR3 DNA sequence: TGCAGTGCTTGGGACCAGGGTAATGAAAAACTGTTTTTT. The V and J genes are TRBV20-1 and TRBJ1-4; D may be TRBD1 (5 bases). The CDR3 is 13 residues long. CDR1 DFQATT and CDR2 SNEGSKA come from the germline V gene (reference sequence). V was pared by 5 bases and J by 4 bases, with 11 bases between.

This clonotype came up many times. The chain has TRBV7-2 and TRBJ2-3; no clear D. Trimming left V 3 bases short and J 12 bases short, with 16 bases between. This CDR3 contains 13 residues. Germline CDR1 reads SGHTA; CDR2 reads FQGNSA. CDR3 nucleotides: TGTGCCAGCAGCTTCGCTAGTCCTTCGAGTCAGTATTTT. Amino acid sequence: CASSFASPSSQYF.

This clonotype has just a few counts. V is TRBV6-1 and J is TRBJ2-3; D may be TRBD2 (6 bases). Trimming removed 8 bases at V and 1 base at J, with 16 bases between. The CDR3 runs to 15 residues. CDR1 MNHNS and CDR2 SASEGT come from the germline V gene. The CDR3 DNA reads TGTGCCAGCGGGAATACCGGGACTGGCACAGATACGCAGTATTTT. As protein: CASGNTGTGTDTQYF.